This T cell receptor (beta chain) was sequenced in a study of identical twins (TCRdb year 2016). Regarding the complete study: TCR alpha and beta repertoires from monozygotic twins, unrelated adults of various ages and cord blood were deep-sequenced to test whether fetal clonotypes persist. To rule out contamination, replicate twin experiments were performed at different times with different library preparation protocols. Here is what the overall study found, with its caveats: Compared with coincidental sharing between unrelated individuals, out-of-frame TCR alpha sequences shared between twins had an excess of sequences with low generation probability. Abundant cord blood beta clonotypes carried fewer insertions; young adult naive repertoires showed a weaker similar trend, while memory repertoires showed none. Because the same donors could not be followed over many years, the conclusions relied on cross-sectional statistical analysis. Out-of-frame TCR alpha sharing in monozygotic twins was systematically underestimated by recombination models, whereas sharing between unrelated individuals was in agreement with the recombination models. Invariant T cells such as MAIT and iNKT could partly confound zero-insertion analyses, though diverse VJ usage argued against this for most clonotypes. In beta out-of-frame sequences, excess twin sharing was weaker, because having fewer shared sequences lowered the signal-to-noise ratio.

Libraries were constructed by 5' RACE. TCRdb records Illumina HiSeq 2000 as the sequencer. A universal primer binding site was introduced by template switching, and a unique molecular identifier was present in the final cDNA, enabling accurate counting of TCR cDNA molecules. Specific primers in the conserved constant-segment region were used to synthesize first-strand cDNA for the TCR alpha and beta chains. To control for contamination, each cDNA library was double barcoded with a SMART-Mk sample barcode plus Illumina barcodes. TruSeq adapter sequences and Illumina sample barcodes were added in two successive PCR steps. The TCR alpha and beta cDNA libraries were sequenced on the Illumina HiSeq platform using custom primers. On the authors' methods: MiGEC processed the raw reads to extract unique molecular identifiers, while MiXCR was used to determine the CDR3 positions. Recombination models were inferred per individual with the repgenHMM and IGoR tools using an EM algorithm. The analysis of shared clonotypes was done with the tcR package in R, with sharing normalized by the product of cloneset sizes. To study raw recombination without the effects of thymic and clonal selection, out-of-frame nonproductive sequences were analyzed. Through fastp at Q25 and MiXCR, TCRdb rebuilt clones from the public reads, retaining in-frame beta chains. Every CDR3 protein is listed once, alongside the most common genes and DNA of its rows. TCRdb assigned the V and J calls; the authors' analysis was not used. This sample lists 690,000 or so distinct CDR3 sequences; 8.6% were detected once. The top ten clonotypes cover approximately 0.96% of the sample.

Notes on this clonotype: Its recognized antigen is unknown. It has no much larger one-base neighbor in the sample; base qualities were not kept.

Unmatched junction bases come to 4, with V trimmed by 5 bases and J by 0 bases. The CDR3 goes from the cysteine to the phenylalanine over 14 residues. CDR3 DNA is the only sequence kept; it has 42 bases, read in frame from the first base. CDR1 and CDR2 (MNHEY, SMNVEV) derive from the germline V gene (reference sequence). Only healthy Caucasian donors were included. The twin cohort consisted of three pairs of female monozygotic twins, all aged roughly 18 to 30 years. The RNA used for TCR libraries was isolated from peripheral blood mononuclear cells. These data were also reused for a study on yellow fever vaccine responses in identical twins. The second study's authors report: The T cell response to vaccination in identical twins was reported by the authors to appear partly convergent and partly personalized. In identical twins, the study followed T cell clones that responded to the vaccine with precision.

The sequenced material came from PBMCs. Recombination linked TRBV27 to TRBJ2-7, with 7 bases aligning to TRBD1. The receptor was derived from a woman between 18 and 29 years old in good health. The bases are TGTGCCAGCAGTACGACAGGGAACTCCTACGAGCAGTACTTC. The resulting protein is CASSTTGNSYEQYF.